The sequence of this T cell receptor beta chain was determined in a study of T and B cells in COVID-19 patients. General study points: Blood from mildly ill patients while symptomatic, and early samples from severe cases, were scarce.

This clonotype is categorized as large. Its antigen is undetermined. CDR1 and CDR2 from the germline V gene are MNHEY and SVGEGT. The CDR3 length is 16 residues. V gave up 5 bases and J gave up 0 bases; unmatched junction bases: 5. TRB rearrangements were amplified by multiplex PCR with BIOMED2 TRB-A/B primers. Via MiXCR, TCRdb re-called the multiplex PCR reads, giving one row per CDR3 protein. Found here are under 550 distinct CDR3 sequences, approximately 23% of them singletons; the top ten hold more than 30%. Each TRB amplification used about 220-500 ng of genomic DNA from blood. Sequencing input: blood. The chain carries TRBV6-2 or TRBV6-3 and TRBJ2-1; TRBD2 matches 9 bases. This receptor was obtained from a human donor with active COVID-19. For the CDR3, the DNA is TGTGCCAGCAGTGAGTTTAGCGGGGGCTCCTACAATGAGCAGTTCTTC. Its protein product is CASSEFSGGSYNEQFF.